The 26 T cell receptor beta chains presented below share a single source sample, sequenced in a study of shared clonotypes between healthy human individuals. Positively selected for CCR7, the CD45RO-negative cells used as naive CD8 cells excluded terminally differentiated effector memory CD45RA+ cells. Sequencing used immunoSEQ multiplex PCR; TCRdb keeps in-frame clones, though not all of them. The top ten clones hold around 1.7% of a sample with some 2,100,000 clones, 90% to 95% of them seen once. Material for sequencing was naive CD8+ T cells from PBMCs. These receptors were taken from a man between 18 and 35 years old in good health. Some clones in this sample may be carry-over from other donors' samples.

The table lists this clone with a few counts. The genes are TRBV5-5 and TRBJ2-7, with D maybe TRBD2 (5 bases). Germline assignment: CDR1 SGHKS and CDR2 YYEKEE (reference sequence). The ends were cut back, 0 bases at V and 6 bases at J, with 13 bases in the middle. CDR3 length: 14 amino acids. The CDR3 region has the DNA TGTGCCAGCAGCTTGGGGGGATATGGGAGCGAGCAGTACTTC. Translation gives CASSLGGYGSEQYF.

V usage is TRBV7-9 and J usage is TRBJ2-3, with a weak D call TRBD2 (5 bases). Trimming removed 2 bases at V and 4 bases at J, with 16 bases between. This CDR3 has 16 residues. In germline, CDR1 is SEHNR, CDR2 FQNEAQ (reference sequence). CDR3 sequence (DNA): TGTGCCAGCAGCTTACGCCTAGCCAAATTTGCAGATACGCAGTATTTT. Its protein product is CASSLRLAKFADTQYF.

The CDR3 reads CASSPTPGYEQYF. The CDR3 region has the DNA TGTGCCAGCAGCCCAACCCCCGGTTACGAGCAGTACTTC. The J gene is TRBJ2-7, the V gene TRBV4-2; no firm D call. The CDR3 extends over 13 amino acids. Germline lookup yields CDR1 LGHNA and CDR2 YNFKEQ. The ends were cut back, 4 bases at V and 4 bases at J, with 11 bases in the middle.

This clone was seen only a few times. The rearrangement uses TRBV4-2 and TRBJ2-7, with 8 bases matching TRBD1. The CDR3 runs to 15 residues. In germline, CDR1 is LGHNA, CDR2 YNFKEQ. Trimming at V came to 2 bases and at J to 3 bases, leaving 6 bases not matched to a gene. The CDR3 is CASSQSSRGLYEQYF. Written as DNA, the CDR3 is TGTGCCAGCAGCCAATCCTCCAGGGGGCTCTACGAGCAGTACTTC.

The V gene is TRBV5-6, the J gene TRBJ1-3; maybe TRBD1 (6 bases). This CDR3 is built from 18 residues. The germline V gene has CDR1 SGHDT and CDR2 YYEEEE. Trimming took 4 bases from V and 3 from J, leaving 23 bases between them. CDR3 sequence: CASSPRGGKFRDGNTIYF. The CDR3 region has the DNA TGTGCCAGCAGCCCTCGAGGGGGGAAATTTCGAGATGGAAACACCATATATTTT.

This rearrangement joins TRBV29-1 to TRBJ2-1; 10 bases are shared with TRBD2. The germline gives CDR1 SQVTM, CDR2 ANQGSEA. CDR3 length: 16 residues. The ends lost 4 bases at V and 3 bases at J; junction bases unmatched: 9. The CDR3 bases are TGCAGCGTTGGGCTAGCGGGAGTGGAGGTCTACAATGAGCAGTTCTTC. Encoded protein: CSVGLAGVEVYNEQFF.

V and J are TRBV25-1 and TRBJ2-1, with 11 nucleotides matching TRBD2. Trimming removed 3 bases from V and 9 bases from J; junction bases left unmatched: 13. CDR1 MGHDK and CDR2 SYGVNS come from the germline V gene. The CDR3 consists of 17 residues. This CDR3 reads CASSDRLAGSHGSEQFF. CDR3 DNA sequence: TGTGCCAGCAGTGACAGACTAGCGGGATCCCACGGGAGTGAGCAGTTCTTC.

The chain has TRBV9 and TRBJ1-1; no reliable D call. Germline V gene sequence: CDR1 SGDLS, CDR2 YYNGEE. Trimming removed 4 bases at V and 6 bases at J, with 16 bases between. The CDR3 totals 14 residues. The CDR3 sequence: CASSPSTGRSEAFF. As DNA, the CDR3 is TGTGCCAGCAGCCCGTCCACCGGAAGGTCTGAAGCTTTCTTT.

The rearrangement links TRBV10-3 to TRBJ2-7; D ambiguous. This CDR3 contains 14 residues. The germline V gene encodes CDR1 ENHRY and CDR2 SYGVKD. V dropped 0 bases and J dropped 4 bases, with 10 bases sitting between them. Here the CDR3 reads CAISESGMGYEQYF. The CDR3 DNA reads TGTGCCATCAGTGAGTCGGGAATGGGTTACGAGCAGTACTTC.

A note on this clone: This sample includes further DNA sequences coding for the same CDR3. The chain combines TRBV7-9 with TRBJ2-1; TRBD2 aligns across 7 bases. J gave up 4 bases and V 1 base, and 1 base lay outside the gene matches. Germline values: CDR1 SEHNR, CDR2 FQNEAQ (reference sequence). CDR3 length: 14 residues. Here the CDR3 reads CASSLGGLYNEQFF. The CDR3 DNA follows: TGTGCCAGCAGCTTAGGGGGACTATACAATGAGCAGTTCTTC.

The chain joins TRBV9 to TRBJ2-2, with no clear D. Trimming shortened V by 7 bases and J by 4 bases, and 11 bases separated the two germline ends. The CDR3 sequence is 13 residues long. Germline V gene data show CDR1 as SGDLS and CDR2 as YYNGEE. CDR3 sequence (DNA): TGTGCCAGCTCTTTAGGGATCACCGGGGAGCTGTTTTTT. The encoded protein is CASSLGITGELFF.

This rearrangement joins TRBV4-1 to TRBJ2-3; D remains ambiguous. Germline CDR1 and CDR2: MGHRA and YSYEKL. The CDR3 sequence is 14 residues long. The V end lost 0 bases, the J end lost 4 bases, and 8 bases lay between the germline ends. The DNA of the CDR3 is TGCGCCAGCAGCCAAGAGAGGTGGCCAGATACGCAGTATTTT. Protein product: CASSQERWPDTQYF.

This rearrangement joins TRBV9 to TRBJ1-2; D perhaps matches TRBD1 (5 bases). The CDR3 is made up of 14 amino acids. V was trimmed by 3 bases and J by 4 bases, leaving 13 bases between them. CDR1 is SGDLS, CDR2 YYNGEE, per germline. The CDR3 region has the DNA TGTGCCAGCAGCGGTATCGACAGTCCCTATGGCTACACCTTC. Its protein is CASSGIDSPYGYTF.

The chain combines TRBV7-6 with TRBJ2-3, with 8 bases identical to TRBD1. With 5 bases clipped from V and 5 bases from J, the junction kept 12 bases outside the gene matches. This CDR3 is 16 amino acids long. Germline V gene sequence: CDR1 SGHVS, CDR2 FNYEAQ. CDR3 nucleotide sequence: TGTGCCAGCAGCCCAGGGACAGGCGGACGAGGAGATACGCAGTATTTT. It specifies CASSPGTGGRGDTQYF.

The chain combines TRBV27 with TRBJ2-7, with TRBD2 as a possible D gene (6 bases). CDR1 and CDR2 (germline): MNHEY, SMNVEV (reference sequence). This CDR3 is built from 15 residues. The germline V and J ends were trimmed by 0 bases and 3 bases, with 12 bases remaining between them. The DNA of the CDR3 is TGTGCCAGCAGTTTATCCCCAGCGGGTTTCTACGAGCAGTACTTC. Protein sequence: CASSLSPAGFYEQYF.

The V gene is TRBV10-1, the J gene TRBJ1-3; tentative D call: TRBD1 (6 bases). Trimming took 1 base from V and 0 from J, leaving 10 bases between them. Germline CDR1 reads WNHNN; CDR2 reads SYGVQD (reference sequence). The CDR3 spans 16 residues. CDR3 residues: CASSEYRESSGNTIYF. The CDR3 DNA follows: TGCGCCAGCAGTGAGTACAGGGAGAGCTCTGGAAACACCATATATTTT.

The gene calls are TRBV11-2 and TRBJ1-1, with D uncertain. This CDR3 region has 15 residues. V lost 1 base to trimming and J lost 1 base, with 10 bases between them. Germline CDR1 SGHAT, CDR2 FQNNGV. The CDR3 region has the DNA TGTGCCAGCAGCTTAGCATGGGCAGGGAACACTGAAGCTTTCTTT. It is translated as CASSLAWAGNTEAFF.

The CDR3 loop is CASSSIGLRANTGELFF. Here the CDR3 DNA reads TGTGCCAGCAGCTCCATCGGACTACGTGCGAACACCGGGGAGCTGTTTTTT. The rearrangement joins TRBV7-9 to TRBJ2-2, with D possibly TRBD2 on 6 matching bases. The length of the CDR3 is 17 residues. The germline CDR1 and CDR2 sequences are SEHNR and FQNEAQ (reference sequence). The V and J ends lost 4 bases and 0 bases respectively, with 15 bases between them.

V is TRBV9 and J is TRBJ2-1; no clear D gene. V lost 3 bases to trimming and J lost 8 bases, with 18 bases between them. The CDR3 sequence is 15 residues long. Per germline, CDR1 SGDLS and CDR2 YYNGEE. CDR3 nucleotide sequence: TGTGCCAGCAGCGCCTCCGGTGCCTGGACCCATGAGCAGTTCTTC. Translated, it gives CASSASGAWTHEQFF. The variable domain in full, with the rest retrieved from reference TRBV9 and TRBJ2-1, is DSGVTQTPKHLITATGQRVTLRCSPRSGDLSVYWYQQSLDQGLQFLIQYYNGEERAKGNILERFSAQQFPDLHSELNLSSLELGDSALYFCASSASGAWTHEQFFGPGTRLTVL.

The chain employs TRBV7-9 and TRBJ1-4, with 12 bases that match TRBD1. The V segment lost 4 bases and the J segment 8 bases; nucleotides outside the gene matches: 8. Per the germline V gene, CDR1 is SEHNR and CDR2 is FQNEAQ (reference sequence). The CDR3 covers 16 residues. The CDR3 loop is CASSSRDRGLDEKLFF. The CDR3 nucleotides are TGTGCCAGCAGCTCCCGGGACAGGGGGCTAGACGAAAAACTGTTTTTT.

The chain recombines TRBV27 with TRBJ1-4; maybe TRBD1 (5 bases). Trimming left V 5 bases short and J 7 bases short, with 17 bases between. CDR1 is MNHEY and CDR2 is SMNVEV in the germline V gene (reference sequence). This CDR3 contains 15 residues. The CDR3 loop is CASSTTGPFVEKLFF. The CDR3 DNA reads TGTGCCAGCAGTACAACAGGACCTTTTGTTGAAAAACTGTTTTTT.

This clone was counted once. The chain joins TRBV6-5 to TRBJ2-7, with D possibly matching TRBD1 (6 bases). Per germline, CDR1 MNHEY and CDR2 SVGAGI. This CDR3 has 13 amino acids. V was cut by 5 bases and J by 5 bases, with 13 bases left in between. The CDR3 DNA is TGTGCCAGCAGTCCTTTTAACAGGGACGAGCAGTACTTC. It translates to CASSPFNRDEQYF.

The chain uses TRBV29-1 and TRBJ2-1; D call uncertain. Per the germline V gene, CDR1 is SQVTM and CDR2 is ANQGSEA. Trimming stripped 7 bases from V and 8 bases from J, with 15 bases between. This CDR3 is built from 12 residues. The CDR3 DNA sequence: TGCAGCGCCAGTGGGATAGGATATGAGCAGTTCTTC. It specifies CSASGIGYEQFF.

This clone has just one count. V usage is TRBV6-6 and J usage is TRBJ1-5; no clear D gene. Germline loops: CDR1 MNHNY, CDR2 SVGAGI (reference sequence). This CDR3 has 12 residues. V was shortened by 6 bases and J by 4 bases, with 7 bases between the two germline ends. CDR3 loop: CASSQVNQPQHF. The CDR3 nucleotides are TGTGCCAGCAGCCAAGTGAATCAGCCCCAGCATTTT.

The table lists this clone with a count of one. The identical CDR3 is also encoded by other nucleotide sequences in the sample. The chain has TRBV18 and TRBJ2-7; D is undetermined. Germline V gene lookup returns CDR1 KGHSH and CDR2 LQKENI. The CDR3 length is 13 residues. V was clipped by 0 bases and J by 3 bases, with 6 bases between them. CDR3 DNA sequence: TGTGCCAGCTCACCACCGCGCAGCTACGAGCAGTACTTC. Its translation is CASSPPRSYEQYF.

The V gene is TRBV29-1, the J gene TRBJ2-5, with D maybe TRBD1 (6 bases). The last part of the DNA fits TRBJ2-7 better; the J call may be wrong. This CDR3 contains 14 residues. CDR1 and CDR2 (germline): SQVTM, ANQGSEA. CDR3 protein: CSVPGTPPSYEQYF. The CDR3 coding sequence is TGCAGCGTCCCCGGGACACCTCCCTCCTACGAGCAGTACTTC.